The sequence of this TCR beta chain was determined in a study of T cell clonality in common variable immunodeficiency. Broader study findings: Reportedly, TCR beta sequences from common variable immunodeficiency showed fewer deletions and N-nucleotide insertions. CVID subjects showed higher TCRbeta clonality than healthy controls.

V was trimmed by 6 bases and J by 4 bases, leaving 13 bases between them. Germline CDR1 SNHLY, CDR2 FYNNEI. CDR3 size: 14 residues. Reduced serum IgG, IgA and/or IgM plus specific antibody deficiency defined CVID. Patients and controls were mostly of Caucasian heritage. CVID and control samples used equivalent genomic DNA input. Profiling relied on immunoSEQ multiplex PCR, and the TCRdb table lists in-frame clones only, not all of them. The data show about 28,000 clones, with none appearing a single time. On this clone itself: Its antigen is still unknown. This could be a read error, since a much larger clone is one nucleotide away. The CDR3 end falls 3 residues outside the read, so it is completed with the germline J gene. The identical CDR3 is also encoded by other nucleotide sequences in the sample.

The clonotype originates from a human donor with common variable immunodeficiency. The chain couples TRBV2 to TRBJ1-3, with D perhaps TRBD1 (5 bases). The sequencing sample was made of peripheral blood mononuclear cells. The CDR3 protein is CASRPIRGGNTIYF. The sequenced part of the CDR3 DNA is TGTGCCAGCAGACCTATACGGGGGGGAAACACC.